This T cell receptor beta chain emerged from a study of regulatory T cells in long-lasting Graves disease. Broader study findings: Blood alone, not thyroid tissue, was studied.

This clonotype was seen only a few times. Its antigen is unidentified. Trimming pared 8 bases from V and 2 bases from J, leaving 18 bases between. Germline V gene lookup returns CDR1 LNHDA and CDR2 SQIVND (reference sequence). The CDR3 covers 16 residues. Arm-PCR of CDR3 regions and iRepertoire HTBI primers were used to build TCR beta libraries. TCRdb independently ran MiXCR on the multiplex PCR reads; one entry per CDR3 protein. The sample includes about 540,000 distinct CDR3 sequences, about 14% of them seen just once. Time point denoted: newly diagnosed GD, antithyroid drugs for less than 3 months. There was RNA extracted from PBMCs, and the TCR library was made from it. This same sample was also taken into another study, of T cells in Graves' hyperthyroidism and ophthalmopathy.

V gene TRBV19 combines with J gene TRBJ2-2; D gene unclear. The TCR originated in a man aged 25-40 years with Graves disease. This specimen was peripheral blood mononuclear cells (PBMCs), taken at new diagnosis, from a patient treated with antithyroid drugs. In DNA form, the CDR3 reads TGTGCCAGTCTACCAGCCGAGGTTGTAAACACCGGGGAGCTGTTTTTT. The encoded protein is CASLPAEVVNTGELFF.